The 22 T cell receptor beta chains below were found in one sample sequenced in a study of OX40 agonist ivuxolimab in advanced cancers. Some clones are missing from TCRdb's copy, which holds only in-frame ones; the method was immunoSEQ multiplex PCR. The sample yields about 35,000 clones, roughly three quarters seen once. The source material was CD4+ or CD8+ T cells sorted from blood, sampled in a trial of the OX40 agonist ivuxolimab. The source is an adult with an advanced solid tumor such as melanoma, head and neck, liver or kidney cancer.

This chain joins TRBV6-1 and TRBJ2-5, with D unresolved. Germline V gives CDR1 MNHNS, CDR2 SASEGT. The CDR3 consists of 14 residues. V shed 1 base and J shed 2 bases, with 8 bases lying between them. In DNA, the CDR3 is TGTGCCAGCAGTGAAGGGGCAGGACAAGAGACCCAGTACTTC. This encodes CASSEGAGQETQYF.

This clone has just a few counts. This chain connects TRBV5-6 to TRBJ1-1, with 8 bases that match TRBD1. J lost 0 bases, V lost 4 bases, and 5 bases had no gene match. This CDR3 is built from 15 residues. CDR1 is SGHDT, CDR2 YYEEEE, per germline. This CDR3 is CASSLLTGVNTEAFF. Written as DNA, the CDR3 is TGTGCCAGCAGCCTACTGACAGGGGTGAACACTGAAGCTTTCTTT.

The chain links TRBV7-8 to TRBJ1-2; maybe TRBD1 (5 bases). The germline V gene encodes CDR1 SGHVS and CDR2 FQNEAQ. The CDR3 loop spans 14 amino acids. Trimming shortened V by 1 base and J by 0 bases, and 6 bases separated the two germline ends. The CDR3 DNA sequence: TGTGCCAGCAGCTTAGAGACAGCTAACTATGGCTACACCTTC. It is translated as CASSLETANYGYTF.

This clone was observed a few times. The V and J genes are TRBV28 and TRBJ1-2, with no clear D. The V end was cut by 7 bases, the J end by 1 base, with 13 bases between. In germline, CDR1 is MDHEN, CDR2 SYDVKM. This CDR3 region has 14 residues. CDR3 nucleotides: TGTGCCAGCACCCTGGCCCTAAGTAACTATGGCTACACCTTC. Its protein is CASTLALSNYGYTF.

The gene calls are TRBV5-4 and TRBJ2-1; D is perhaps TRBD2 (6 bases). This CDR3 has 14 residues. Trimming removed 7 bases at V and 10 bases at J, with 21 bases between. Germline CDR1 and CDR2: SGHNT and YYREEE (reference sequence). DNA for the CDR3: TGTGCCAGCGGGTCGGGTTTGACGGGAGAGGAGCAGTTCTTC. It is translated as CASGSGLTGEEQFF.

The chain carries TRBV30 and TRBJ1-2; D might be TRBD1 (6 bases). Germline V gene data show CDR1 as GTSNPN and CDR2 as SVGIG (reference sequence). CDR3 length: 11 amino acids. V shed 4 bases and J shed 7 bases, with 10 bases lying between them. The CDR3 spells CAWTIRGGYTF. CDR3 coding DNA: TGTGCCTGGACCATCAGGGGTGGCTACACCTTC. The complete variable domain, with remaining parts taken from reference TRBV30 and TRBJ1-2, reads SQTIHQWPATLVQPVGSPLSLECTVEGTSNPNLYWYRQAAGRGLQLLFYSVGIGQISSEVPQNLSASRPQDRQFILSSKKLLLSDSGFYLCAWTIRGGYTFGSGTRLTVV.

This clone has only one observation. The chain is built from TRBV30 and TRBJ1-5, with 10 bases identical to TRBD1. Trimming took 7 bases from V and 4 from J; bases not matched to a gene: 4. This CDR3 contains 13 residues. The V gene's germline CDR1 is GTSNPN and CDR2 SVGIG (reference sequence). The CDR3 DNA reads TGTGCCTCCGACAGGGGGCTTAATCAGCCCCAGCATTTT. Translation gives CASDRGLNQPQHF.

The V call is TRBV19, the J call TRBJ1-1, with TRBD1 identical over 7 bases. This CDR3 contains 16 residues. Trimming cost V 5 bases and J 2 bases; bases outside gene matches: 11. Germline V gene sequence: CDR1 LNHDA, CDR2 SQIVND (reference sequence). The CDR3 DNA sequence: TGTGCCAGTAGTTTCTCCGGGACAGCGTTTAACACTGAAGCTTTCTTT. It is translated as CASSFSGTAFNTEAFF.

V is TRBV6-1 and J is TRBJ2-7; D unclear. The germline V gene has CDR1 MNHNS and CDR2 SASEGT. This CDR3 region has 12 residues. The V end was cut by 9 bases, the J end by 4 bases, with 13 bases between. The CDR3: CASARASYEQYF. CDR3 nucleotide sequence: TGTGCCAGTGCTAGGGCCTCTTACGAGCAGTACTTC.

This clone was observed a handful of times. V gene TRBV4-2 combines with J gene TRBJ1-2; 9 bases map to TRBD1. Germline CDR1 is LGHNA and CDR2 is YNFKEQ. The J segment lost 6 bases and the V segment lost 7 bases, leaving 9 bases of the junction unmatched. The CDR3 has 14 amino acids. CDR3 protein: CASTSRTGVNGYTF. CDR3 in DNA: TGTGCCAGCACCTCCCGGACAGGGGTAAATGGCTACACCTTC.

The count of this clone is one. V and J are TRBV19 and TRBJ2-6; TRBD2 matches at 12 bases. The V segment lost 6 bases and the J segment 1 base; nucleotides outside the gene matches: 1. This CDR3 has 16 amino acids. The germline gives CDR1 LNHDA, CDR2 SQIVND (reference sequence). CDR3 region: CASRTSGSSGANVLTF. In DNA, the CDR3 is TGTGCCAGTAGGACTAGCGGGAGTTCTGGGGCCAACGTCCTGACTTTC. The variable domain in full, completed from reference TRBV19 and TRBJ2-6, reads DGGITQSPKYLFRKEGQNVTLSCEQNLNHDAMYWYRQDPGQGLRLIYYSQIVNDFQKGDIAEGYSVSREKKESFPLTVTSAQKNPTAFYLCASRTSGSSGANVLTFGAGSRLTVL.

The chain links TRBV6-5 to TRBJ2-5, with D possibly matching TRBD2 (5 bases). Germline CDR1 is MNHEY and CDR2 is SVGAGI. V was pared by 8 bases and J by 2 bases, with 21 bases between. The CDR3 loop spans 16 amino acids. DNA for the CDR3: TGTGCCAGCCGTTCCTCTGGACTGACCCGTCAAGAGACCCAGTACTTC. It yields the protein CASRSSGLTRQETQYF.

This sequence joins TRBV7-2 and TRBJ1-2, with D perhaps TRBD1 (6 bases). V was trimmed by 5 bases and J by 3 bases, leaving 16 bases between them. The CDR3 consists of 15 residues. Per the germline V gene, CDR1 is SGHTA and CDR2 is FQGNSA. CDR3: CASSPTGRSYYGYTF. CDR3 DNA: TGTGCCAGCAGCCCAACAGGGCGGTCCTACTATGGCTACACCTTC.

This clone appeared a single time. The gene calls are TRBV7-9 and TRBJ2-1, with D unclear. Germline CDR1 reads SEHNR; CDR2 reads FQNEAQ (reference sequence). The CDR3 length is 14 residues. V gave up 1 base and J gave up 8 bases, with 12 bases separating them. Written as DNA, the CDR3 is TGTGCCAGCAGCTTAGAGTATGTTCGGGATGAGCAGTTCTTC. It is translated as CASSLEYVRDEQFF.

The rearrangement uses TRBV19 and TRBJ1-2, with 8 positions matching TRBD1. CDR3 length: 17 amino acids. With 4 bases clipped from V and 8 bases from J, the junction kept 18 bases outside the gene matches. The V gene's germline CDR1 is LNHDA and CDR2 SQIVND (reference sequence). The CDR3 is CASSRGQASGSLGGYTF. CDR3 DNA sequence: TGTGCCAGTAGTAGGGGACAGGCCTCCGGGAGCTTGGGGGGCTACACCTTC.

This rearrangement joins TRBV7-9 to TRBJ2-7; possible D gene TRBD1, 6 bases. The J call may be in error: the DNA end matches TRBJ2-5 better. The CDR3 loop spans 15 amino acids. The germline CDR1 and CDR2 sequences are SEHNR and FQNEAQ (reference sequence). CDR3 in amino acids: CASSLHTGIMETQYF. The CDR3 DNA sequence: TGTGCCAGCAGCTTGCATACAGGGATCATGGAGACCCAGTACTTC.

This CDR3 reads CASSLVGSAPYEQYF. The CDR3 nucleotides read TGTGCCAGCAGCTTAGTGGGGTCTGCCCCCTACGAGCAGTACTTC. V usage is TRBV7-2 and J usage is TRBJ2-7; D not resolved. Trimming cost V 1 base and J 2 bases, with 12 bases left between them. This CDR3 is 15 amino acids long. The germline V gene encodes CDR1 SGHTA and CDR2 FQGNSA. The full variable domain, completed using reference TRBV7-2 and TRBJ2-7, is GAGVSQSPSNKVTEKGKDVELRCDPISGHTALYWYRQSLGQGLEFLIYFQGNSAPDKSGLPSDRFSAERTGGSVSTLTIQRTQQEDSAVYLCASSLVGSAPYEQYFGPGTRLTVT.

The genes are TRBV5-1 and TRBJ1-2; TRBD1 matches 8 bases. Trimming took 4 bases from V and 7 from J; bases not matched to a gene: 9. This CDR3 comprises 14 residues. The germline gives CDR1 SGHRS, CDR2 YFSETQ. The chain's CDR3 is CASSPTSGGAGYTF. For the CDR3, the DNA is TGCGCCAGCAGCCCTACCTCAGGGGGCGCTGGCTACACCTTC.

Details on this clone: The sample contains more than one DNA sequence encoding this CDR3. CDR3 DNA: TGTGCCAGCAGCTTAGAGGGGGTTCGGGGGCATGGCAATCAGCCCCAGCATTTT. Its protein product is CASSLEGVRGHGNQPQHF. The J gene is TRBJ1-5, the V gene TRBV11-2; D is possibly TRBD1 (6 bases). Germline CDR1 SGHAT, CDR2 FQNNGV. V dropped 0 bases and J dropped 2 bases, with 17 bases sitting between them. The CDR3 consists of 18 residues.

The chain employs TRBV11-3 and TRBJ1-3; the D is unclear. The CDR3 spans 13 residues. CDR1 is SGHNT and CDR2 is YENEEA in the germline V gene. Trimming left V 4 bases short and J 1 base short, with 5 bases between. The CDR3 loop reads CASSSGSGNTIYF. The CDR3 DNA sequence: TGTGCCAGCAGCTCCGGATCTGGAAACACCATATATTTT.

The rearrangement joins TRBV11-1 to TRBJ2-1; possibly TRBD2 for D (6 bases). The CDR3 loop spans 14 amino acids. Germline assignment: CDR1 SGHAT and CDR2 FQDESV (reference sequence). With 7 bases removed from V and 2 bases from J, the gap between germline ends came to 12 bases. In nucleotides, the CDR3 is TGTGCCAGCACAAGCGGGTCCCCCTACAATGAGCAGTTCTTC. Residues: CASTSGSPYNEQFF. Full variable domain (outside the CDR3, taken from reference TRBV11-1 and TRBJ2-1): EAEVAQSPRYKITEKSQAVAFWCDPISGHATLYWYRQILGQGPELLVQFQDESVVDDSQLPKDRFSAERLKGVDSTLKIQPAELGDSAMYLCASTSGSPYNEQFFGPGTRLTVL.

This sequence joins TRBV5-6 and TRBJ1-4, with unresolved D. V lost 0 bases, J lost 6 bases, and 12 bases lay in between. Germline V gives CDR1 SGHDT, CDR2 YYEEEE. The CDR3 has 15 amino acids. The CDR3: CASSLVMGPDEKLFF. The CDR3 DNA sequence: TGTGCCAGCAGCTTGGTGATGGGTCCTGATGAAAAACTGTTTTTT.